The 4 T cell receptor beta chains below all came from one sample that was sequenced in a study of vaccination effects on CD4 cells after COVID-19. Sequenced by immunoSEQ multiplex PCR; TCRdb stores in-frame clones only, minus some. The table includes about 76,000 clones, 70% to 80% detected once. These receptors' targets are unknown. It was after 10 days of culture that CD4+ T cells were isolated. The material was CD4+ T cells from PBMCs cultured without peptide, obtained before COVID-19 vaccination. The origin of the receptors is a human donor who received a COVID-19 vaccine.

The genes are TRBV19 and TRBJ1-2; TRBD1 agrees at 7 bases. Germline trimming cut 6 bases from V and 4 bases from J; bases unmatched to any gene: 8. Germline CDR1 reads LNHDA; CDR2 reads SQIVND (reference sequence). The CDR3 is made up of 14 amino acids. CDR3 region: CASSPTGPVYGYTF. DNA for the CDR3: TGTGCCAGTAGCCCGACAGGGCCAGTCTATGGCTACACCTTC.

CDR3: CASRGVLNQPQHF. The CDR3 DNA reads as TGTGCCAGCAGGGGGGTCCTAAATCAGCCCCAGCATTTT. This rearrangement joins TRBV2 to TRBJ1-5, with D possibly being TRBD1 (5 bases). This CDR3 spans 13 amino acids. Between the trimmed V and J ends, which lost 6 bases and 4 bases, there was a span of 10 bases. Germline V lookup: CDR1 SNHLY, CDR2 FYNNEI.

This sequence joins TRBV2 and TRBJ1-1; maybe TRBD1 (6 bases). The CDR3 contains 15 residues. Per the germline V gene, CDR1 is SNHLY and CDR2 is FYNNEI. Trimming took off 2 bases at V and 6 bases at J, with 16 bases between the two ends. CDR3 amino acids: CASSETGTGRSEAFF. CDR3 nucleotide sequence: TGTGCCAGCAGTGAAACAGGGACCGGAAGATCTGAAGCTTTCTTT.

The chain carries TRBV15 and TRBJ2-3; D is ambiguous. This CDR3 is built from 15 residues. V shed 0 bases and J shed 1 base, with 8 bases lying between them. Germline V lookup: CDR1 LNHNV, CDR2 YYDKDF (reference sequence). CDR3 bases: TGTGCCACCAGCAGAGATCGGACGGGCACAGATACGCAGTATTTT. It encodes CATSRDRTGTDTQYF.